This T cell receptor (beta chain) was sequenced during a study of Graves' ophthalmopathy and Graves' hyperthyroidism. The overall study: Stable hyperthyroidism meant no ophthalmopathy within 18 months of follow-up.

On this clonotype itself: Its antigen is unidentified.

CDR3 length equals 13 residues. With 4 bases removed from V and 6 bases from J, the gap between germline ends came to 12 bases. Germline CDR1 SGHRS, CDR2 YFSETQ. CDR3 regions of TCR beta were amplified from RNA transcripts. First-round RT-PCR employed HTBI primers, with a second-round multiplex PCR after it. MiXCR, applied by TCRdb to the multiplex PCR reads, yields one record per CDR3 protein. This table has approximately 540,000 distinct CDR3 sequences, roughly 40% appearing once. Findings and caveats of the study: Sensitivity reached less than 71% and specificity about 78% when the model predicted ophthalmopathy progression.

Material: peripheral blood or thyroid tissue (not recorded which). This receptor was identified in an adult man with Graves' hyperthyroidism. The rearrangement uses TRBV5-1 and TRBJ2-3; D is ambiguous. DNA for the CDR3: TGCGCCAGCAGCCTAAAAGCGCTGGATACGCAGTATTTT. It codes for CASSLKALDTQYF.